The 32 T cell receptor beta chains in this list originate from one sample, sequenced in a study of T cells in Graves' hyperthyroidism and ophthalmopathy. Authors of the study amplified TCR beta CDR3 regions from RNA transcripts. HTBI primers were employed in a first-round RT-PCR of the TCR CDR3. TCRdb called the multiplex PCR reads again in MiXCR, with one record for every CDR3 protein. The data show approximately 400,000 distinct CDR3 sequences, with about 18% seen just once and around 3.4% held by the top ten. Material for sequencing was blood. These receptors originate from a woman between 18 and 29 years old with Graves' hyperthyroidism.

The CDR3 reads CASSPGLVSVYGYTF. CDR3 bases: TGTGCCAGCAGTCCGGGCCTCGTGTCTGTGTATGGCTACACCTTC. The chain combines TRBV28 with TRBJ1-2, with no clear D. CDR1 MDHEN and CDR2 SYDVKM come from the germline V gene. The CDR3 loop spans 15 amino acids. The ends were cut back, 5 bases at V and 5 bases at J, with 18 bases in the middle.

This rearrangement joins TRBV12-3 or TRBV12-4 to TRBJ2-7; 7 bases match TRBD1. V was pared by 4 bases and J by 7 bases, with 7 bases of the junction left unmatched. CDR3 length equals 13 residues. The CDR3 region is CASSSLRRGEQYF. The CDR3 region has the DNA TGTGCCAGCAGTTCACTTCGCAGGGGGGAGCAGTACTTC.

This clonotype has at least ten counts. A single base separates this from a much larger clone, so it may be a read error. The chain uses TRBV30 and TRBJ2-7, with D hard to call. The germline gives CDR1 GTSNPN, CDR2 SVGIG (reference sequence). The CDR3 has 11 amino acids. V lost 0 bases, J lost 2 bases, and 2 bases lay in between. DNA of the CDR3: TGTGCCTGGAGTGTAGCCTACGAGCAGTACTTC. Its translation: CAWSVAYEQYF.

Many counts were recorded for this clonotype. V usage is TRBV6-5 and J usage is TRBJ1-5; the D gene is possibly TRBD1 (5 bases). Trimming shortened V by 4 bases and J by 4 bases, and 17 bases separated the two germline ends. CDR3 length: 16 residues. CDR1 and CDR2 from the germline V gene are MNHEY and SVGAGI. CDR3 sequence: CASSFSRSGGNQPQHF. The CDR3 region has the DNA TGTGCCAGCAGTTTCTCAAGGTCGGGGGGTAATCAGCCCCAGCATTTT.

This clonotype has at least ten counts. This chain links TRBV6-1 with TRBJ2-5; 16 bases map to TRBD2. This CDR3 has 16 amino acids. Germline values: CDR1 MNHNS, CDR2 SASEGT. V trimming: 8 bases; J trimming: 1 base; junction bases outside the gene matches: 4. The CDR3 protein is CASPGLAGGPQETQYF. The CDR3 coding sequence is TGTGCCAGCCCGGGACTAGCGGGGGGGCCCCAAGAGACCCAGTACTTC.

Remarks on this clonotype: One end of the junction varies from germline; a read error may be responsible. The chain uses TRBV11-3 and TRBJ2-1; 11 bases are shared with TRBD1. The CDR3 has 14 residues. Per germline, CDR1 SGHNT and CDR2 YENEEA. The CDR3 sequence is CASSSWTGGNEQCF. DNA for the CDR3: TGTGCCAGCAGCTCATGGACAGGGGGCAATGAGCAGTGCTTC.

This rearrangement joins TRBV28 to TRBJ1-2, with TRBD1 as a possible D gene (5 bases). Germline CDR1 is MDHEN and CDR2 is SYDVKM. This CDR3 has 11 residues. V was trimmed by 10 bases and J by 11 bases, leaving 17 bases between them. The DNA of the CDR3 is TGTGCCATCCGAACCGGGGCCTCGTACACCTTC. Residues: CAIRTGASYTF.

The V gene is TRBV30, the J gene TRBJ1-6; a weak D match, TRBD1 (6 bases). The CDR3 consists of 14 residues. Per germline, CDR1 GTSNPN and CDR2 SVGIG (reference sequence). V shed 4 bases and J shed 7 bases, with 14 bases lying between them. The CDR3 DNA sequence: TGTGCCTGGACGAGAGGGGGGCGGAATTCACCCCTCCACTTT. It translates to CAWTRGGRNSPLHF.

This clonotype was recorded at least ten times. The chain links TRBV6-1 to TRBJ2-5; a possible D gene is TRBD2 (6 bases). CDR1 is MNHNS, CDR2 SASEGT, per germline. Trimming removed 5 bases from V and 2 bases from J, with 12 bases in between. The CDR3 has 14 residues. CDR3 nucleotide sequence: TGTGCCAGCAGTCGCCAGGAGGGGCAAGAGACCCAGTACTTC. This translates into CASSRQEGQETQYF.

This clonotype was counted at least ten times. V and J are TRBV18 and TRBJ2-5; D not certain. This CDR3 contains 15 residues. The V gene's germline CDR1 is KGHSH and CDR2 LQKENI. The V and J ends lost 3 bases and 0 bases respectively, with 11 bases between them. Here the CDR3 reads CASSPSNGYQETQYF. The CDR3 DNA reads as TGTGCCAGCTCACCCTCCAACGGGTACCAAGAGACCCAGTACTTC.

This clonotype occurred many times. The V gene is TRBV6-5, the J gene TRBJ2-7; D unresolved. Germline V CDR1 and CDR2: MNHEY, SVGAGI. Trimming removed 6 bases at V and 6 bases at J, with 18 bases between. The CDR3 contains 14 residues. The CDR3 protein is CASSPPSSIREQYF. The CDR3, as DNA: TGTGCCAGCAGCCCCCCCTCCTCGATACGCGAGCAGTACTTC.

This clonotype has a count of ten or more. The chain uses TRBV20-1 and TRBJ2-7; weak D call: TRBD2 (5 bases). The CDR3 sequence is 14 residues long. Between the trimmed V and J ends, which lost 0 bases and 7 bases, there was a span of 16 bases. In germline, CDR1 is DFQATT, CDR2 SNEGSKA (reference sequence). The CDR3 loop is CSARDPRRVGEQYF. CDR3 nucleotides: TGCAGTGCTAGAGATCCCCGGCGGGTGGGGGAGCAGTACTTC.

This chain connects TRBV6-2 or TRBV6-3 to TRBJ1-2, with D perhaps matching TRBD1 (5 bases). The germline gives CDR1 MNHEY, CDR2 SVGEGT. The germline V and J ends were trimmed by 4 bases and 5 bases, with 29 bases remaining between them. The CDR3 sequence is 19 residues long. The CDR3 region has the DNA TGTGCCAGCAGTTCACATCGACAGCCTACCTTGTCCCTAGGGTATGGCTACACCTTC. Amino acids: CASSSHRQPTLSLGYGYTF.

This clonotype was seen ten or more times. The V gene is TRBV6-5, the J gene TRBJ1-5; a possible D gene is TRBD1 (5 bases). CDR1 and CDR2 (germline): MNHEY, SVGAGI. CDR3 length: 16 amino acids. The V end was cut by 4 bases, the J end by 5 bases, with 18 bases between. CDR3 sequence reads: CASSSRQGTTHQPQHF. For the CDR3, the DNA is TGTGCCAGCAGTTCTCGGCAGGGCACTACTCATCAGCCCCAGCATTTT.

This clonotype showed up many times. V is TRBV2 and J is TRBJ2-7; 8 bases map to TRBD2. The germline V gene encodes CDR1 SNHLY and CDR2 FYNNEI. Unmatched junction bases numbered 7, after V lost 7 bases and J lost 2 bases. The CDR3 contains 14 residues. The CDR3 sequence: CASKEGGGTYEQYF. CDR3 sequence (DNA): TGTGCCAGCAAGGAGGGCGGGGGGACCTACGAGCAGTACTTC.

At least ten counts were recorded for this clonotype. This CDR3 reads CASKRVGLRNSPLHF. CDR3 in DNA: TGTGCCAGCAAACGGGTGGGACTACGTAATTCACCCCTCCACTTT. This sequence joins TRBV28 and TRBJ1-6; possible D gene TRBD1, 5 bases. V was cut by 7 bases and J by 6 bases, with 16 bases left in between. Germline CDR1 reads MDHEN; CDR2 reads SYDVKM. This CDR3 spans 15 amino acids. Looking up the rest from reference TRBV28 and TRBJ1-6 gives the full variable domain: DVKVTQSSRYLVKRTGEKVFLECVQDMDHENMFWYRQDPGLGLRLIYFSYDVKMKEKGDIPEGYSVSREKKERFSLILESASTNQTSMYLCASKRVGLRNSPLHFGNGTRLTVT.

The chain couples TRBV6-2 or TRBV6-3 to TRBJ2-6; TRBD2 aligns across 9 bases. Germline V gives CDR1 MNHEY, CDR2 SVGEGT. The J segment lost 0 bases and the V segment lost 2 bases, leaving 8 bases of the junction unmatched. The CDR3 consists of 19 residues. CDR3 protein: CASSYPKLAGSSGANVLTF. The CDR3 nucleotides are TGTGCCAGCAGTTACCCTAAGCTAGCGGGGTCCTCTGGGGCCAACGTCCTGACTTTC.

The chain combines TRBV30 with TRBJ2-5; unclear D gene. CDR1 is GTSNPN, CDR2 SVGIG, per germline (reference sequence). The CDR3 runs 11 residues. Trimming stripped 5 bases from V and 5 bases from J, with 9 bases between. CDR3 sequence reads: CAWLGFETQYF. The CDR3 region has the DNA TGTGCCTGGTTAGGGTTTGAGACCCAGTACTTC.

The V and J genes are TRBV6-1 and TRBJ1-2; possible D gene TRBD1, 5 bases. CDR3 length: 15 residues. The V end lost 8 bases, the J end lost 2 bases, and 18 bases lay between the germline ends. Germline CDR1 MNHNS, CDR2 SASEGT. DNA for the CDR3: TGTGCCAGCCGGGCCAGGGACCCACTAAACTATGGCTACACCTTC. It is translated as CASRARDPLNYGYTF.

This clonotype was counted ten times or more. V is TRBV24-1 and J is TRBJ1-5; D gene ambiguous. The V and J ends lost 3 bases and 2 bases respectively, with 7 bases between them. The CDR3 sequence is 14 residues long. CDR1 KGHDR and CDR2 SFDVKD come from the germline V gene. The CDR3 nucleotides are TGTGCCACCAGTGATATTAGTGGCAATCAGCCCCAGCATTTT. The encoded protein is CATSDISGNQPQHF.

This clonotype was observed at least ten times. The chain has TRBV24-1 and TRBJ2-2, with D unclear. CDR3 length: 14 amino acids. Germline CDR1 reads KGHDR; CDR2 reads SFDVKD. The V and J ends lost 3 bases and 5 bases respectively, with 9 bases between them. The CDR3 loop reads CATSDHTATGELFF. CDR3 DNA sequence: TGTGCCACCAGTGATCATACAGCGACCGGGGAGCTGTTTTTT.

At least ten counts were recorded for this clonotype. The chain is built from TRBV5-1 and TRBJ2-7, with a weak D call TRBD1 (6 bases). The CDR3 sequence is 15 residues long. V lost 3 bases, J lost 0 bases, and 13 bases lay in between. Germline values: CDR1 SGHRS, CDR2 YFSETQ. CDR3 loop: CASSSGGQFSYEQYF. The CDR3 DNA is TGCGCCAGCAGCTCTGGAGGACAGTTCTCCTACGAGCAGTACTTC.

With regard to this clonotype: A much larger clone is a single base away; this may be a read error. The chain has TRBV30 and TRBJ1-1; D unresolved. This CDR3 spans 14 amino acids. V gave up 5 bases and J gave up 0 bases, with 13 bases separating them. CDR1 and CDR2 from the germline V gene are GTSNPN and SVGIG (reference sequence). The chain's CDR3 is CAWARRSLNTEAFF. CDR3 DNA: TGTGCCTGGGCACGCAGGAGCTTGAACACTGAAGCTTTCTTT.

The sample holds many counts of this clonotype. V usage is TRBV24-1 and J usage is TRBJ1-1; D gene ambiguous. Germline V gene lookup returns CDR1 KGHDR and CDR2 SFDVKD. The CDR3 runs 14 residues. V was clipped by 7 bases and J by 1 base, with 12 bases between them. CDR3 protein: CATSPGRANTEAFF. CDR3 DNA sequence: TGTGCCACCAGCCCGGGTCGGGCGAACACTGAAGCTTTCTTT.

This clonotype was recorded many times. This chain uses TRBV7-2 with TRBJ1-2, with 9 nucleotides matching TRBD1. The V and J ends lost 6 bases and 7 bases, in that order; junction bases with no gene match: 18. This CDR3 is 17 amino acids long. CDR1 and CDR2 (germline): SGHTA, FQGNSA. The CDR3 loop reads CASRSPGQGFFAGGYTF. The DNA of the CDR3 is TGTGCCAGCAGGTCCCCGGGACAGGGTTTTTTCGCCGGTGGCTACACCTTC.

This clonotype came up many times. V gene TRBV20-1 combines with J gene TRBJ2-5, with TRBD1 as a possible D gene (6 bases). Deletions cut 0 bases from V and 3 bases from J, with 17 bases between. Germline V gene sequence: CDR1 DFQATT, CDR2 SNEGSKA (reference sequence). CDR3 length: 16 residues. DNA of the CDR3: TGCAGTGCTAGAGATCTGTCATGGCAGGGGAAAGAGACCCAGTACTTC. Protein: CSARDLSWQGKETQYF.

This clonotype was seen at least ten times. V and J are TRBV7-9 and TRBJ2-7; D gene uncertain. Per germline, CDR1 SEHNR and CDR2 FQNEAQ (reference sequence). The CDR3 runs to 14 residues. The ends were cut back, 3 bases at V and 6 bases at J, with 15 bases in the middle. The CDR3 nucleotides read TGTGCCAGCAGCTTTCTCCAACTTGAGGCCGAGCAGTACTTC. Protein sequence: CASSFLQLEAEQYF.

The sample holds many counts of this clonotype. The J gene is TRBJ1-1, the V gene TRBV12-3 or TRBV12-4; D is uncertain. The CDR3 length is 15 residues. V lost 6 bases, J lost 1 base, and 15 bases lay in between. CDR3 bases: TGTGCCAGCAGCCTTCACCAACCCGGGAACACTGAAGCTTTCTTT. Protein: CASSLHQPGNTEAFF.

This clonotype was seen repeatedly, ten times or more. The chain employs TRBV12-3 or TRBV12-4 and TRBJ2-2, with D possibly called TRBD1 or TRBD2 (5 bases each). Between the trimmed V and J ends, which lost 6 bases and 3 bases, there was a span of 17 bases. The CDR3 length is 16 residues. Here the CDR3 reads CASSLSRDADTGELFF. The DNA for the CDR3 is TGTGCCAGCAGCCTCAGCCGGGACGCCGACACCGGGGAGCTGTTTTTT.

In its sample, this clonotype was seen a few times. J is TRBJ1-6 and V is TRBV19; a weak D match, TRBD1 (5 bases). Germline V gene data show CDR1 as LNHDA and CDR2 as SQIVND (reference sequence). This CDR3 is built from 16 residues. The V and J ends lost 4 bases and 10 bases respectively, with 20 bases between them. CDR3 protein: CASSTIQGPYFSPLHF. CDR3 coding DNA: TGTGCCAGTAGTACAATCCAGGGCCCGTACTTCTCACCCCTCCACTTT.

This sequence joins TRBV20-1 and TRBJ1-1; 9 bases map to TRBD1. V shed 0 bases and J 6 bases; nucleotides not matched to a gene: 5. The CDR3 is 14 amino acids. The germline V gene has CDR1 DFQATT and CDR2 SNEGSKA (reference sequence). CDR3 in DNA: TGCAGTGCTAGAGACGGACAGGGGTTGTCTGAAGCTTTCTTT. This encodes CSARDGQGLSEAFF.

This clonotype was recorded at least ten times. The chain uses TRBV5-1 and TRBJ1-1; D is unresolved. Between the trimmed V and J ends, which lost 4 bases and 4 bases, there was a span of 11 bases. Germline V gene lookup returns CDR1 SGHRS and CDR2 YFSETQ. The CDR3 extends over 13 amino acids. This CDR3 is CASSQYLGTEAFF. CDR3 nucleotide sequence: TGCGCCAGCAGCCAATACCTGGGCACTGAAGCTTTCTTT.